These T cell receptor beta chains were read from a single sample in a study of beta chain features in type 1 diabetes. Profiling relied on immunoSEQ multiplex PCR, and the TCRdb table lists in-frame clones only, not all of them. Of around 450,000 clones listed, more than 9.5% are singletons. The material sequenced was naive CD4+ T cells from blood. All receptors come from a woman aged 18-35 years in good health. The CDR3 runs from the conserved cysteine through the conserved F or W.

>TRBV19
CASSATGQGSKNEQFF
>TRBV5-1
CASSLVQGGEYGYTF
>TRBV6-5
CASSLGLHQETQYF
>TRBV7-2
CASSLVSGQNEQFF
>TRBV6-5
CASRRDRGMNTEAFF
>TRBV11-2
CASSSGGGGTDTQYF
>TRBV18
CASSPLPTGDNEQFF
>TRBV7-2
CASSLVGFTNEKLFF
>TRBV7-8
CASSLYTGYYGYTF
>TRBV6-1
CASSEQGLAKNIQYF
>TRBV25-1
CASSDPGVTREKLFF
>TRBV7-9
CASSSRGTADGYTF
>TRBV7-9
CASSLVGDSPLHF
>TRBV7-3
CASSLYRWDTQYF
>TRBV7-2
CASSAGQGGEQFF
>TRBV11-2
CASSPQETQYF
>TRBV29-1
CSVRPSTDTQYF
>TRBV4-3
CASSQGRTSPLHF
>TRBV2
CASSEDRVTDTQYF
>TRBV6-4
CASSGGTSGIVEQFF
>TRBV11-3
CASSVDLSDTQYF
>TRBV4-3
CASSQETSGSETQYF
>TRBV11-3
CASSPQGIPYNEQFF
>TRBV7-2
CASSFWGTSTDTQYF
>TRBV29-1
CSVLGGEETQYF
>TRBV7-2
CASSLGAQNTGELFF
>TRBV29-1
CSVVGSVMNTEAFF
>TRBV14
CASSPPPSSGRSEQFF
>TRBV4-2
CASSQDLGEGAKNIQYF
>TRBV7-8
CASSAGGETQYF
>TRBV30
CAWSKTSGYNEQFF
>TRBV28
CASRRAGEGYNEQFF
>TRBV11-1
CASSLRTIANEQFF
>TRBV29-1
CSVDPSTDTQYF
>TRBV13
CASSSPVATNEKLFF
>TRBV9
CASSADRGSAGELFF
>TRBV7-9
CATPSRWAGQSTDTQYF
>TRBV9
CASSVTGQGSYNEQFF
>TRBV11-2
CASSYGTMNTGELFF
>TRBV30
CAWVRQGHETQYF
>TRBV7-2
CASSLVGSFYYGYTF
>TRBV4-2
CASSQEGTTAGTQYF
>TRBV7-8
CASSVRGLTAYEQYF
>TRBV5-4
CASSPLSSGANVLTF
>TRBV4-1
CASSQFLRGEAFF
>TRBV13
CASRRQGAGEQYF
>TRBV5-1
CASSLTAKETQYF
>TRBV6-6
CASGTPDEKLFF
>TRBV11-3
CASSLDRGHLTHGYTF
>TRBV5-4
CASSRAGYEQYF
>TRBV18
CASSTSAYNSPLHF
>TRBV20-1
CSASGGNTIYF
>TRBV7-2
CASSSDRINEKLFF
>TRBV7-2
CASSLEREDYEQYF
>TRBV25-1
CASSEPSSYNEQFF
>TRBV9
CASSVVNGETQYF
>TRBV14
CASSQGLDHYEQYF